The entry that follows covers one TCR beta chain sequence. No antigen is known for it. This sample was taken from a study of blood T cells in healthy people across ages. Study context: About one barcoded TCR beta cDNA was captured per two T cells. Study observations and caveats: The donors' CMV status was not determined, possibly confounding changes in expanded clonotypes.

Then a second PCR, running roughly 7 to 11 cycles, was carried out with a sample-barcoded 5' primer and a J-beta primer mix. TCRdb recomputed calls from the 5' RACE reads with MiXCR, one row per CDR3 protein. There are about 780,000 distinct CDR3 sequences in the sample; more than 25% occur only once, and around 3% lies in the top ten. CDR3 length: 15 amino acids. V dropped 4 bases and J dropped 3 bases, with 16 bases sitting between them. Germline V CDR1 and CDR2: SGHRS, YFSETQ. This sample was shared with a second study, whose subject was T cells of mothers and their children. This second study says: When the second PCR was run, its M1S primer added sample barcodes and 2-4 random nucleotides.

This chain connects TRBV5-1 to TRBJ1-2; D is unresolved. This sequence originates from a boy aged 10-17 years in good health. Sequencing input: blood. The CDR3: CASSAQDGSYYGYTF. The CDR3 nucleotides are TGCGCCAGCAGCGCCCAAGACGGTTCTTACTATGGCTACACCTTC.